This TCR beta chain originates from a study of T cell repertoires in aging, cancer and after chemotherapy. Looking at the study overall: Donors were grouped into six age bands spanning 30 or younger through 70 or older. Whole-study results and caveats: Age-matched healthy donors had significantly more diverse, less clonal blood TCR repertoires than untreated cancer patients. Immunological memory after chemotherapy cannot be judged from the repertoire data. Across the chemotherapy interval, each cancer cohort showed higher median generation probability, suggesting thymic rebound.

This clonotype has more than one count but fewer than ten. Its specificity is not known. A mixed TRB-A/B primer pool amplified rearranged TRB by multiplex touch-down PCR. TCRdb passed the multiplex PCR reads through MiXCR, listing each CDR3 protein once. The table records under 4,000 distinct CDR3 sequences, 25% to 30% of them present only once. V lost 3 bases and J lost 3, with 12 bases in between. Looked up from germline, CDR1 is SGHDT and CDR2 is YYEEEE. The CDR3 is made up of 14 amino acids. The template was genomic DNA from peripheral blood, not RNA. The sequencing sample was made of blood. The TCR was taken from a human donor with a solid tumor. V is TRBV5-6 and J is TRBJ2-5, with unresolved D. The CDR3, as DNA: TGTGCCAGCAGCTCGACCGCCATCAAAGAGACCCAGTACTTC. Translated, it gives CASSSTAIKETQYF.